This TCR beta chain stems from a study of siplizumab effects on memory and regulatory T cells. Study-wide results and caveats: In unstimulated cells, naive T cells appeared more diverse than memory T cells and seemed major alloresponse contributors. In controls, 26.9% of mappable alloreactive CD4+ clones were Treg-derived on average, versus about 65% with siplizumab. Siplizumab significantly decreased alloreactive sequences from unstimulated CD4+ memory cells.

Assaying covered 10^5 or so TCR templates per sample. Profiled with immunoSEQ multiplex PCR; TCRdb holds only in-frame clones, not every one. The sample holds about 50,000 clones, 85% to 95% seen once. On this clone: Its antigen is unidentified.

Deletions cut 0 bases from V and 0 bases from J, with 8 bases between. Germline values: CDR1 SGHNT, CDR2 YYREEE (reference sequence). The CDR3 totals 15 residues. The chain carries TRBV5-4 and TRBJ2-3, with D hard to call. This TCR was sampled from a human donor in good health. Sequenced material: CD8+ T cells sorted from blood. Here the CDR3 reads CASSLGIRSTDTQYF. The DNA for the CDR3 is TGTGCCAGCAGCTTGGGGATCAGAAGCACAGATACGCAGTATTTT. Together with reference TRBV5-4 and TRBJ2-3, the CDR3 gives the full variable domain: ETGVTQSPTHLIKTRGQQVTLRCSSQSGHNTVSWYQQALGQGPQFIFQYYREEENGRGNFPPRFSGLQFPNYSSELNVNALELDDSALYLCASSLGIRSTDTQYFGPGTRLTVL.